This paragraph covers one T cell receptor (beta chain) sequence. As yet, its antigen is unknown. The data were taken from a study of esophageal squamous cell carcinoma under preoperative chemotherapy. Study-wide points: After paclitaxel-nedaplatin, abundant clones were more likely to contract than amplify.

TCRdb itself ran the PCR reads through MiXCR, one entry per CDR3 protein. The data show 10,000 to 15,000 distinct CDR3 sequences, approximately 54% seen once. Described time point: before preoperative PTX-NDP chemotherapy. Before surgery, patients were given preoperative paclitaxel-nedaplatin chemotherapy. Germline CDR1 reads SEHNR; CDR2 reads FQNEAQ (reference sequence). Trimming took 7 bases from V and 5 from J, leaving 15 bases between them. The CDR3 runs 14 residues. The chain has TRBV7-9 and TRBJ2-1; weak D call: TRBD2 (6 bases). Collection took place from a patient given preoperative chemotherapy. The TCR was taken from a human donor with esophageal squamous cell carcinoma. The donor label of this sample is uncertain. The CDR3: CASTFTGSDNEQFF. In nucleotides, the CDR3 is TGTGCCAGCACCTTTACCGGGAGTGACAATGAGCAGTTCTTC.